This T cell receptor (beta chain) appears in the sequencing data of a study of chemoradiotherapy in HPV16-positive cancers. On the study more broadly: Candidate HPV-specific T-cell clones and common TCR motifs came from functional assays in two HPV16-positive patients.

General observations from the study: HPV-responsive T-cell expansion during chemoradiotherapy was linked to improved recurrence-free survival in HPV16-positive patients.

With regard to this clone: Its antigen remains unknown.

With 4 bases removed from V and 6 bases from J, the gap between germline ends came to 22 bases. The CDR3 loop spans 16 amino acids. The germline V gene has CDR1 SGHDT and CDR2 YYEEEE. Sequencing was performed with immunoSEQ multiplex PCR; in TCRdb, only in-frame clones are kept and a portion is missing. The table lists about 12,000 clones, roughly four fifths of them singletons. Collection of the sample occurred from a patient who underwent chemoradiotherapy. This TCR came from a human donor with HPV-associated anogenital cancer. V is TRBV5-6 and J is TRBJ1-2, with D hard to call. Here the CDR3 reads CASSPGPYPNVDGYTF. In nucleotides, the CDR3 is TGTGCCAGCAGCCCTGGACCTTACCCCAATGTCGATGGCTACACCTTC.